The rows below give T cell receptor beta chains drawn from one sample of a study of blood T cell repertoires in COVID-19. Repertoires were generated with immunoSEQ multiplex PCR, while TCRdb's copy carries only in-frame clones and drops some. The table lists 55,000 to 75,000 clones, approximately 86% of them singletons. The sequenced sample was peripheral blood. The source of these receptors is a man older than 75 with active COVID-19. CDR3s include the opening cysteine and the closing phenylalanine or tryptophan. A D gene is named only where the DNA matches it firmly. The size entry is marked missing in some rows and otherwise reads once, few, many or a size class.

NA | NA | TRBJ1-2 | TRBV6-5 | CASSDGANYGYTF | TGTGCCAGCAGCGACGGAGCTAACTATGGCTACACCTTC
NA | NA | TRBJ2-1 | TRBV7-9 | CASSLRDRQFF | TGTGCCAGCAGCTTGCGGGATCGGCAGTTCTTC
TRBD1 | NA | TRBJ1-1 | TRBV29-1 | CSVEDQGQGNAFF | TGCAGCGTTGAAGATCAGGGACAGGGAAACGCTTTCTTT
TRBD1 | NA | TRBJ2-2 | TRBV25-1 | CASSFGRGFPGELFF | TGTGCCAGCAGTTTTGGCAGGGGGTTCCCCGGGGAGCTGTTTTTT
TRBD1 | NA | TRBJ1-5 | TRBV4-1 | CASSQGDRRNQPQHF | TGCGCCAGCAGCCAAGGGGACAGGAGAAATCAGCCCCAGCATTTT
NA | NA | TRBJ2-5 | TRBV7-2 | CASSLRVGETQYF | TGTGCCAGCAGCTTGAGGGTGGGAGAGACCCAGTACTTC
TRBD1 | NA | TRBJ2-7 | TRBV3-1/TRBV3-2 | CATSSRGQAPRPPYEQYF | TGTGCCACCTCGTCGAGGGGACAGGCCCCACGACCTCCCTACGAGCAGTACTTC
TRBD2 | NA | TRBJ2-1 | TRBV3-1/TRBV3-2 | CASSRALILAGANNEQFF | TGTGCCAGCAGCCGCGCCCTCATACTAGCGGGTGCCAACAATGAGCAGTTCTTC
NA | NA | TRBJ2-5 | TRBV20-1 | CSVIFRETQYF | TGCAGTGTAATTTTTAGAGAGACCCAGTACTTC
NA | NA | TRBJ2-2 | TRBV19 | CASSISGSISGELFF | TGTGCCAGTAGTATTTCCGGGAGTATTAGCGGGGAGCTGTTTTTT
TRBD2 | NA | TRBJ2-1 | TRBV7-9 | CASSPSGGNEQFF | TGTGCCAGCAGCCCGTCGGGAGGAAATGAGCAGTTCTTC
NA | NA | TRBJ2-1 | TRBV5-8 | CASRGIASYNEQFF | TGTGCCAGCCGCGGAATCGCCTCCTACAATGAGCAGTTCTTC
NA | NA | TRBJ2-5 | TRBV29-1 | CSVEGRELGFGLETQYF | TGCAGCGTTGAAGGTCGGGAATTGGGTTTTGGGTTGGAGACCCAGTACTTC
TRBD2 | NA | TRBJ2-1 | TRBV28 | CASRPQRRGLAPGHRDEQFF | TGTGCCAGCAGACCCCAGCGCAGGGGACTAGCCCCCGGCCACCGCGATGAGCAGTTCTTC
TRBD1 | NA | TRBJ2-5 | TRBV6-5 | CASNPDRRETQYF | TGTGCCAGCAACCCGGACAGGAGGGAGACCCAGTACTTC
NA | NA | TRBJ2-7 | TRBV7-9 | CASSRGGGYEQYF | TGTGCCAGCAGCCGGGGAGGAGGCTACGAGCAGTACTTC
NA | once | TRBJ1-1 | TRBV6-4 | CASSESWVNGQSNTEAFF | TGTGCCAGCAGTGAGTCTTGGGTTAACGGACAGAGTAACACTGAAGCTTTCTTT
NA | NA | TRBJ1-4 | TRBV11-2 | CASSLGQGATNEKLFF | TGTGCCAGCAGCTTAGGGCAGGGTGCAACTAATGAAAAACTGTTTTTT
NA | NA | TRBJ2-1 | TRBV5-1 | CASSLQPAGRGTYNEQFF | TGCGCCAGCAGCTTACAACCGGCGGGGCGCGGAACCTACAATGAGCAGTTCTTC
TRBD1 | NA | TRBJ1-6 | TRBV19 | CASSTQGATSPLHF | TGTGCCAGTAGTACCCAGGGGGCGACGTCACCCCTCCACTTT
NA | NA | TRBJ1-5 | TRBV5-6 | CASSLSRVAGGKSQPQHF | TGTGCCAGCAGCTTGTCCCGGGTGGCAGGAGGAAAGAGTCAGCCCCAGCATTTT
TRBD2 | NA | TRBJ2-5 | TRBV18 | CASSPGTSGNNQETQYF | TGTGCCAGCTCACCAGGGACTAGCGGGAACAACCAAGAGACCCAGTACTTC
NA | NA | TRBJ2-3 | TRBV2 | CASGRGGSTDTQYF | TGTGCCAGCGGGAGGGGGGGAAGCACAGATACGCAGTATTTT
TRBD1 | NA | TRBJ1-1 | TRBV7-2 | CASRQGDSVKEAFF | TGTGCCAGCAGGCAGGGGGATTCTGTTAAAGAAGCTTTCTTT
NA | NA | TRBJ1-6 | TRBV18 | CASSPGSSYNSPLHF | TGTGCCAGCTCACCTGGGAGCTCCTATAATTCACCCCTCCACTTT
TRBD2 | NA | TRBJ2-3 | TRBV30 | CAWNSGETIAGYTDTQYF | TGTGCCTGGAACAGCGGGGAGACTATAGCGGGATACACAGATACGCAGTATTTT
TRBD2 | NA | TRBJ2-5 | TRBV7-2 | CASSSPAGAETQYF | TGTGCCAGCAGCTCCCCAGCGGGAGCGGAGACCCAGTACTTC
NA | NA | TRBJ2-1 | TRBV27 | CASSPPGGYYNEQFF | TGTGCCAGCAGCCCCCCCGGCGGTTACTACAATGAGCAGTTCTTC
TRBD1 | NA | TRBJ2-2 | TRBV7-2 | CASSSGQGRTGELFF | TGTGCCAGCAGCTCGGGACAGGGAAGGACCGGGGAGCTGTTTTTT
TRBD1 | NA | TRBJ1-3 | TRBV15 | CATSLQGAHGNTIYF | TGTGCCACCAGCTTACAGGGGGCGCATGGAAACACCATATATTTT
NA | NA | TRBJ1-1 | TRBV10-3 | CAISESESVNTEAFF | TGTGCCATCAGTGAGTCCGAGTCGGTGAACACTGAAGCTTTCTTT
TRBD2 | NA | TRBJ2-3 | TRBV5-4 | CASSLAAGGFEDTQYF | TGTGCCAGCAGCTTGGCCGCGGGGGGTTTTGAAGATACGCAGTATTTT
NA | NA | TRBJ2-3 | TRBV5-1 | CASSLESRTTDTQYF | TGCGCCAGCAGCTTGGAGTCGCGAACCACAGATACGCAGTATTTT
TRBD2 | NA | TRBJ2-2 | TRBV9 | CASSVVVAGGPGTGELFF | TGTGCCAGCAGCGTAGTAGTAGCGGGGGGGCCAGGGACCGGGGAGCTGTTTTTT
TRBD1 | NA | TRBJ1-1 | TRBV15 | CATSRVVRGSGTEAFF | TGTGCCACCAGCAGAGTAGTCAGGGGGAGTGGGACTGAAGCTTTCTTT
NA | few | TRBJ2-7 | TRBV27 | CASSLSPFTHEQYF | TGTGCCAGCAGTTTATCCCCCTTTACTCACGAGCAGTACTTC
NA | NA | TRBJ1-1 | TRBV3-1/TRBV3-2 | CASSQPGEAFF | TGTGCCAGCAGCCAACCCGGGGAGGCTTTCTTT
NA | few | TRBJ1-3 | TRBV7-2 | CASSLVLGGKGSGNTIYF | TGTGCCAGCAGCTTAGTCCTGGGGGGGAAGGGCTCTGGAAACACCATATATTTT
TRBD1 | NA | TRBJ1-1 | TRBV3-1/TRBV3-2 | CASSKRQGVGNTEAFF | TGTGCCAGCAGCAAAAGACAGGGGGTCGGGAACACTGAAGCTTTCTTT
TRBD1 | many | TRBJ1-4 | TRBV7-9 | CASSSGDRVREKLFF | TGTGCCAGCAGCTCAGGAGACAGGGTTCGCGAAAAACTGTTTTTT
NA | NA | TRBJ2-5 | TRBV7-3 | CASSLSAGLQETQYF | TGTGCCAGCAGCTTATCGGCAGGGTTGCAAGAGACCCAGTACTTC
NA | NA | TRBJ2-7 | TRBV4-2 | CASSPGDWSYEQYF | TGTGCCAGCAGCCCGGGGGACTGGTCCTACGAGCAGTACTTC
TRBD1 | NA | TRBJ1-1 | TRBV20-1 | CSASRGQGNTEAFF | TGCAGTGCTAGTAGGGGACAGGGGAACACTGAAGCTTTCTTT
TRBD2 | NA | TRBJ2-3 | TRBV5-1 | CASSFGGGPLTDTQYF | TGCGCCAGCAGCTTTGGCGGGGGGCCCTTAACAGATACGCAGTATTTT
NA | NA | TRBJ2-2 | TRBV5-6 | CASSGGQNGELFF | TGTGCCAGCAGCGGCGGACAGAACGGGGAGCTGTTTTTT
NA | NA | TRBJ1-2 | TRBV6-1 | CASSEIRPGAGLRYTF | TGTGCCAGCAGTGAAATCCGGCCAGGGGCGGGTCTTCGGTACACCTTC
TRBD1 | once | TRBJ1-3 | TRBV5-1 | CASRRGTDSGNTIYF | TGCGCCAGCAGGCGTGGGACAGACTCTGGAAACACCATATATTTT
NA | NA | TRBJ2-1 | TRBV2 | CASSGVSRGRVTNEQFF | TGTGCCAGCAGTGGGGTTTCGCGGGGGCGGGTCACCAATGAGCAGTTCTTC
TRBD1 | NA | TRBJ2-1 | TRBV6-2/TRBV6-3 | CASSLDRGQENEQFF | TGTGCCAGCAGTTTGGACAGGGGGCAGGAGAATGAGCAGTTCTTC
NA | once | TRBJ2-1 | TRBV7-8 | CASTAVGGTRPNNEQFF | TGTGCCAGCACCGCCGTCGGTGGGACTCGCCCTAACAATGAGCAGTTCTTC
TRBD1 | NA | TRBJ2-5 | TRBV25-1 | CASSPGQRHQETQYF | TGTGCCAGCAGTCCGGGACAGCGACACCAAGAGACCCAGTACTTC